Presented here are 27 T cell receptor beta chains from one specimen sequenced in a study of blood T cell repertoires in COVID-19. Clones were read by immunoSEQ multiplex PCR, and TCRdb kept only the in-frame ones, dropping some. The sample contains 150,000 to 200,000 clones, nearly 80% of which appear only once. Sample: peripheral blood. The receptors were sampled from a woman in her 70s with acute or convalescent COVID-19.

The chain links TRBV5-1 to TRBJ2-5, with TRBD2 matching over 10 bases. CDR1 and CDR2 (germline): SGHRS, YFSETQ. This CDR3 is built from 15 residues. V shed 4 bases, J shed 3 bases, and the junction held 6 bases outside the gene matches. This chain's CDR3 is CASSDGLAAEETQYF. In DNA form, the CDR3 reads TGCGCCAGCAGCGACGGACTAGCGGCCGAAGAGACCCAGTACTTC.

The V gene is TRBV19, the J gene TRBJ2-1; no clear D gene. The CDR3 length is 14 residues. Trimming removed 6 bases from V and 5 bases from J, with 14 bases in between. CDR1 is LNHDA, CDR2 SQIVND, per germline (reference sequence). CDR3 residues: CASRQVGRNNEQFF. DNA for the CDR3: TGTGCCAGTAGGCAGGTTGGCAGGAACAATGAGCAGTTCTTC.

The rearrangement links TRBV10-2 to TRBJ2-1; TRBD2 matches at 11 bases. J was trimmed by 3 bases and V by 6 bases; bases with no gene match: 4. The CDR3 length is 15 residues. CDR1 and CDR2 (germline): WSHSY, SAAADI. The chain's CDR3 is CASRSGLADYNEQFF. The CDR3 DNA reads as TGCGCCAGCAGATCGGGACTAGCGGACTACAATGAGCAGTTCTTC.

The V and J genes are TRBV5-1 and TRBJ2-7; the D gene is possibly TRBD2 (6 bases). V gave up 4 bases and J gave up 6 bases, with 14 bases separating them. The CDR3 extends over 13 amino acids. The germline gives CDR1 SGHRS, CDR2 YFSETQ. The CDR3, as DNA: TGCGCCAGCAGCCTCCGGGACTCCGGCGAGCAGTACTTC. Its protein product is CASSLRDSGEQYF.

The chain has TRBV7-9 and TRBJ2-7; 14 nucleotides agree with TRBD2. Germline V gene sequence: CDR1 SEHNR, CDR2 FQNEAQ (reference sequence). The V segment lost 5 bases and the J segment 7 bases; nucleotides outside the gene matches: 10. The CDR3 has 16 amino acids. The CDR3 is CASSPGTSGSSGEQYF. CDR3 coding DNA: TGTGCCAGCAGCCCCGGGACTAGCGGGAGTTCGGGGGAGCAGTACTTC.

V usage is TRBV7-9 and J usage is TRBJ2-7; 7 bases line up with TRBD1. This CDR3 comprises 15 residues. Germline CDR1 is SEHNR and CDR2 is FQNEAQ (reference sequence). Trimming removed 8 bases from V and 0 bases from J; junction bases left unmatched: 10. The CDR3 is CASGLPGQSSYEQYF. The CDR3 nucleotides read TGTGCCAGCGGGCTTCCGGGACAGAGCTCCTACGAGCAGTACTTC.

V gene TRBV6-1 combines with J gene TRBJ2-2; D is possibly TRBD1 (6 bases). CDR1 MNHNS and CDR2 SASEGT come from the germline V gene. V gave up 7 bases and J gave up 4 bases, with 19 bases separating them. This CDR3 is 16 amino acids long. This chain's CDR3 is CASTDRYQISTGELFF. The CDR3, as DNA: TGTGCCAGCACTGACAGGTACCAAATTTCCACCGGGGAGCTGTTTTTT.

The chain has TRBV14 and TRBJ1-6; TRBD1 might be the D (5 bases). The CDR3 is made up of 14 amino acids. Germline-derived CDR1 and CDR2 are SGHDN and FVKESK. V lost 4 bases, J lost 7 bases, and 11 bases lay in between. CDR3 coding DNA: TGTGCCAGCAGCCTAGGGGCGGGGAATTCACCCCTCCACTTT. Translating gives CASSLGAGNSPLHF.

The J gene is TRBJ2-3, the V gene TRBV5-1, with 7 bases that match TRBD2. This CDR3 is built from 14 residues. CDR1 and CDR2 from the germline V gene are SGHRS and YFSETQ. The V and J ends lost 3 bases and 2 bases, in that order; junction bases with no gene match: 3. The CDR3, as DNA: TGCGCCAGCAGCTCGGGGGGTGTCACAGATACGCAGTATTTT. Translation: CASSSGGVTDTQYF.

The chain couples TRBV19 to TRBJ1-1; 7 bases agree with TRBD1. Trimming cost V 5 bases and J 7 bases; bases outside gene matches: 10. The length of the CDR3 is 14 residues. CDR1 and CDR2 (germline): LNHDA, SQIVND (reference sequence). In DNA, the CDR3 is TGTGCCAGTAGTTACCGGGACAGCCGCAATGAAGCTTTCTTT. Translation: CASSYRDSRNEAFF.

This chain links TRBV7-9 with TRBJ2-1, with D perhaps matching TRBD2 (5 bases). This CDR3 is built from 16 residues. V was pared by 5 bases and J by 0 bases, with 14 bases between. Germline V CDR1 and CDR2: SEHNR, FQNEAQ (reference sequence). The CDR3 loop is CASSQSGVPSYNEQFF. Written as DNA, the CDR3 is TGTGCCAGCAGCCAAAGCGGCGTACCCTCCTACAATGAGCAGTTCTTC.

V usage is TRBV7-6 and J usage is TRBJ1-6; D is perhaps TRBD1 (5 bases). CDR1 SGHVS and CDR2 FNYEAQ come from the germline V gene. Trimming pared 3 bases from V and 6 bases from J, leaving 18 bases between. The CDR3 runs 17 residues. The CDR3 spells CASSLTDRDLVNSPLHF. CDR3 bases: TGTGCCAGCAGCTTGACTGACAGAGACCTAGTTAATTCACCCCTCCACTTT.

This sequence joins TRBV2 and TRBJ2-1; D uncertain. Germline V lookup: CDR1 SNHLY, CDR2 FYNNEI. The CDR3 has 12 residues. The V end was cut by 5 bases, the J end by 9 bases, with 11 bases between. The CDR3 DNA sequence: TGTGCCAGCAGTATAAGCGAAAGTGAGCAGTTCTTC. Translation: CASSISESEQFF. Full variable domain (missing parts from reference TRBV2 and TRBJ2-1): EPEVTQTPSHQVTQMGQEVILRCVPISNHLYFYWYRQILGQKVEFLVSFYNNEISEKSEIFDDQFSVERPDGSNFTLKIRSTKLEDSAMYFCASSISESEQFFGPGTRLTVL.

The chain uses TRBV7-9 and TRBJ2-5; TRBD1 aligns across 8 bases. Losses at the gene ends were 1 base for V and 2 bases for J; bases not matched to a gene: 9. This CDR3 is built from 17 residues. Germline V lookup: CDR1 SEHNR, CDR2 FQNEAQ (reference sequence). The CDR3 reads CASSLGQGAAIQETQYF. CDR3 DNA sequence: TGTGCCAGCAGCTTAGGTCAGGGGGCGGCTATACAAGAGACCCAGTACTTC.

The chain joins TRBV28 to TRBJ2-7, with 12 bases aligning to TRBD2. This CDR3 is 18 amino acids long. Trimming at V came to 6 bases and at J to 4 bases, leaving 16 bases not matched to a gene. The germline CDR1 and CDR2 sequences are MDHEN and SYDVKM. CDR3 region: CASRLRTSGRSGFYEQYF. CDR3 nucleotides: TGTGCCAGCAGACTACGTACTAGCGGGAGGTCTGGGTTTTACGAGCAGTACTTC.

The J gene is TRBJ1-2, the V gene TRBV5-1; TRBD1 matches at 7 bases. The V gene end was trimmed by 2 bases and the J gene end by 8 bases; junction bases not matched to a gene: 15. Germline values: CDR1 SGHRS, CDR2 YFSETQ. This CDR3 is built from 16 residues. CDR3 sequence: CASSFSRDSNRGGYTF. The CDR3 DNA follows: TGCGCCAGCAGCTTCTCCCGGGACAGCAATAGAGGCGGCTACACCTTC. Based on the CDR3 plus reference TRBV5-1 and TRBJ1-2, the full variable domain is KAGVTQTPRYLIKTRGQQVTLSCSPISGHRSVSWYQQTPGQGLQFLFEYFSETQRNKGNFPGRFSGRQFSNSRSEMNVSTLELGDSALYLCASSFSRDSNRGGYTFGSGTRLTVV.

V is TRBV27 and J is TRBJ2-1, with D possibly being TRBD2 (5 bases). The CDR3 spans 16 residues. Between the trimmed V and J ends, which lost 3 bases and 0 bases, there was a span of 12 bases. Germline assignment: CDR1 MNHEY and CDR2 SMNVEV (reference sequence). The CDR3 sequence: CASSFSVGVSYNEQFF. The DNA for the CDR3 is TGTGCCAGCAGTTTTAGCGTTGGGGTCTCCTACAATGAGCAGTTCTTC.

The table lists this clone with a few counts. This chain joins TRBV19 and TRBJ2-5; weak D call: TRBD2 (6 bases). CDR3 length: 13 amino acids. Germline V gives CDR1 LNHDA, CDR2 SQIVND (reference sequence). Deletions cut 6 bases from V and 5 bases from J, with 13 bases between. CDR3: CASRPQAGETQYF. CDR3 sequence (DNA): TGTGCCAGTAGACCCCAGGCGGGGGAGACCCAGTACTTC.

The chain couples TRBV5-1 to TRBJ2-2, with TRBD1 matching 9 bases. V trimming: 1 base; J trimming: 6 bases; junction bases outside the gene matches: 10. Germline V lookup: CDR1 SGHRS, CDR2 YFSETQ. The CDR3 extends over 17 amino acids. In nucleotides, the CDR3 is TGCGCCAGCAGCTTGCTCCCGGGACAGGGCTATTCCGGGGAGCTGTTTTTT. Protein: CASSLLPGQGYSGELFF.

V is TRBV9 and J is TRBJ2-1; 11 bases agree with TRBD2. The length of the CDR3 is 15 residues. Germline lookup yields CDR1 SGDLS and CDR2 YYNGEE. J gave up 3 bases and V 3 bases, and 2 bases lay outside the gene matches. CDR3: CASSAGLADYNEQFF. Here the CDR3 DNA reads TGTGCCAGCAGCGCGGGACTAGCGGACTACAATGAGCAGTTCTTC.

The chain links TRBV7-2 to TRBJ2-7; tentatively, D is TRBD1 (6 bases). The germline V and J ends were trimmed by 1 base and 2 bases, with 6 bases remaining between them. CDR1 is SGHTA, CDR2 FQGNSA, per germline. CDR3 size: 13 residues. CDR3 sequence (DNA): TGTGCCAGCAGCTTAGGGGGGCCCTACGAGCAGTACTTC. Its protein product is CASSLGGPYEQYF.

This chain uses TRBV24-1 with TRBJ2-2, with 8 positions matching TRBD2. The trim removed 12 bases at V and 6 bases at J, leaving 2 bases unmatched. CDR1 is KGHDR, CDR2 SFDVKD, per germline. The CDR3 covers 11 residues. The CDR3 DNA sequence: TGTGCCCCGGGGGGGGCCGGGGAGCTGTTTTTT. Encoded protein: CAPGGAGELFF.

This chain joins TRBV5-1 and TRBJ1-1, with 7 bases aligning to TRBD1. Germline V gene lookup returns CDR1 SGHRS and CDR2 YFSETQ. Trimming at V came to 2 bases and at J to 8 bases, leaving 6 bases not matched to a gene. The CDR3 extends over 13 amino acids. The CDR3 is CASSFGTEREAFF. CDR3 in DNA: TGCGCCAGCAGCTTCGGGACAGAGCGAGAAGCTTTCTTT.

This CDR3 is CASSSETSGSLEQYF. The DNA for the CDR3 is TGTGCCAGCAGCTCCGAGACTAGCGGGAGCCTCGAGCAGTACTTC. V usage is TRBV11-2 and J usage is TRBJ2-7; 12 nucleotides agree with TRBD2. The junction had 7 bases not matched to a gene; V was cut back by 4 bases and J by 6 bases. This CDR3 has 15 amino acids. Germline loops: CDR1 SGHAT, CDR2 FQNNGV.

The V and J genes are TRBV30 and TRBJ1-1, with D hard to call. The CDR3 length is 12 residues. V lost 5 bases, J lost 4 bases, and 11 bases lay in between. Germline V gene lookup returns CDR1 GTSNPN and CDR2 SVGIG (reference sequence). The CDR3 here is CAWDLVRTEAFF. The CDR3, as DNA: TGTGCCTGGGATTTAGTCCGCACTGAAGCTTTCTTT.

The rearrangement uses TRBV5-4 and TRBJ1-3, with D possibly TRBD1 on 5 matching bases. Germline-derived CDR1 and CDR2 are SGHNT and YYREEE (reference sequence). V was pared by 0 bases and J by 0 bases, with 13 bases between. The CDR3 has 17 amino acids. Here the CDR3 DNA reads TGTGCCAGCAGCTTGGTTCCAGGGCCCAGCTCTGGAAACACCATATATTTT. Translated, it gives CASSLVPGPSSGNTIYF.

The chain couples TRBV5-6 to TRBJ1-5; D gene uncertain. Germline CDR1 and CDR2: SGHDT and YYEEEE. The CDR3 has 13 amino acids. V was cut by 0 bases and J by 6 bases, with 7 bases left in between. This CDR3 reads CASSLGGGQPQHF. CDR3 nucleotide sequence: TGTGCCAGCAGCTTGGGGGGAGGTCAGCCCCAGCATTTT.